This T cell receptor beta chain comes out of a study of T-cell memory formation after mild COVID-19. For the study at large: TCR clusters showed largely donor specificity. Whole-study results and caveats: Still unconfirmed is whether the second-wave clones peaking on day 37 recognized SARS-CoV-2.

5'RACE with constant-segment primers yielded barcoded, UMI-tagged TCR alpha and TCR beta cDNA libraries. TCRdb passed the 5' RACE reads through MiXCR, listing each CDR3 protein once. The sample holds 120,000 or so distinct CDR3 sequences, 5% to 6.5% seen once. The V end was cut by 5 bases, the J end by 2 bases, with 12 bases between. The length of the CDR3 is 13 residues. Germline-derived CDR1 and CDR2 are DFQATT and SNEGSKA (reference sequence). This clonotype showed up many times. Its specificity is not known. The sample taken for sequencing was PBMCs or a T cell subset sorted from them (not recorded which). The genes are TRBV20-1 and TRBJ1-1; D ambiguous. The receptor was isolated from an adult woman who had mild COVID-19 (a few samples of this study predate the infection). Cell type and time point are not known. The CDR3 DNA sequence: TGCAGTGCTCAACCTAGACCTAACACTGAAGCTTTCTTT. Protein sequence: CSAQPRPNTEAFF.